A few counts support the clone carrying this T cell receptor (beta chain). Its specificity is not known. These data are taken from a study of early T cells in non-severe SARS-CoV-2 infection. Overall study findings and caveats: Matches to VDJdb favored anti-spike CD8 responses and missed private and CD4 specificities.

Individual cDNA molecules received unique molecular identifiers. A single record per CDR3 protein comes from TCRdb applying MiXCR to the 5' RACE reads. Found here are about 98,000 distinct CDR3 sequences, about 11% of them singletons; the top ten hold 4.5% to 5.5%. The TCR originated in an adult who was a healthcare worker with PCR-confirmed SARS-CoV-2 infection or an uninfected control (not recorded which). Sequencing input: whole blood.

This CDR3 reads CSARDGQGGTEAFF. CDR3 DNA sequence: TGCAGTGCTAGAGATGGGCAGGGCGGGACTGAAGCTTTCTTT. V is TRBV20-1 and J is TRBJ1-1; tentative D call: TRBD1 (5 bases). Per the germline V gene, CDR1 is DFQATT and CDR2 is SNEGSKA (reference sequence). V lost 0 bases to trimming and J lost 5 bases, with 13 bases between them. CDR3 length: 14 residues.